This T cell receptor beta chain was sequenced in a study of shared clonotypes between healthy human individuals. As for the study in general: Donors consisted of two women and three men between 18 and 49.

For every subset, genomic DNA was evenly distributed across several immunoSEQ plates. Assay: immunoSEQ multiplex PCR; the TCRdb copy retains only in-frame clones and omits some. The sample lists hundreds of thousands of clones; around 67% were seen once. The investigators split CD4+ cells into a CD45RA+ naive subset and a CD45RA-negative memory subset. This clonotype was sampled from a woman younger than 45 in good health. What was sequenced was memory CD4+ T cells sorted from blood. The subset here: CD45RA-negative fraction.

CDR3 coding DNA: TGTGCCAGCAGCCGCAACAGGGGGCTTGACTATGGCTACACCTTC. Amino acid sequence: CASSRNRGLDYGYTF. The rearrangement joins TRBV5-4 to TRBJ1-2, with TRBD1 matching over 9 bases. Germline V gene lookup returns CDR1 SGHNT and CDR2 YYREEE (reference sequence). Trimming removed 4 bases from V and 3 bases from J; junction bases left unmatched: 7. The CDR3 spans 15 residues.